A single sample is the source of the 15 T cell receptor beta chains below, sequenced in a study of cytomegalovirus exposure and HLA in healthy donors. PCR used 60 Vbeta primers and 13 Jbeta primers. TCRdb's table, derived via immunoSEQ multiplex PCR, lists solely in-frame clones and lacks some. There are approximately 220,000 clones in the sample; 65% to 85% occur only once, and 0.71% lies in the top ten. The sequenced sample was PBMCs. The receptor source for this set is a boy aged 2 to 9 in good health and CMV-seronegative.

This clone was detected once. This chain links TRBV6-1 with TRBJ2-3, with D tentatively TRBD2 (6 bases). Germline values: CDR1 MNHNS, CDR2 SASEGT. The CDR3 consists of 16 residues. Trimming took off 0 bases at V and 2 bases at J, with 12 bases between the two ends. This CDR3 is CASSEAGGASTDTQYF. CDR3 DNA sequence: TGTGCCAGCAGTGAAGCGGGGGGAGCCTCCACAGATACGCAGTATTTT.

The chain recombines TRBV19 with TRBJ1-2; 7 bases match TRBD1. This CDR3 spans 15 amino acids. Germline CDR1 is LNHDA and CDR2 is SQIVND (reference sequence). The V and J ends lost 5 bases and 8 bases, in that order; junction bases with no gene match: 14. The DNA of the CDR3 is TGTGCCAGTAGTTCCGGGGTAGGGACAGTGAGCGGCTACACCTTC. Its translation is CASSSGVGTVSGYTF.

The rearrangement joins TRBV27 to TRBJ1-1; D is uncertain. V lost 4 bases and J 3 bases, leaving 12 bases between the germline ends. CDR1 and CDR2 from the germline V gene are MNHEY and SMNVEV (reference sequence). This CDR3 is built from 14 residues. DNA for the CDR3: TGTGCCAGCAGTTCCATTGGACTGGACACTGAAGCTTTCTTT. This translates into CASSSIGLDTEAFF.

The J gene is TRBJ2-7, the V gene TRBV5-4; 12 nucleotides align to TRBD2. The CDR3 is 15 residues long. V shed 4 bases, J shed 7 bases, and the junction held 9 bases outside the gene matches. The germline CDR1 and CDR2 sequences are SGHNT and YYREEE (reference sequence). The CDR3 region is CASSRKTSGSSEQYF. The CDR3 DNA is TGTGCCAGCAGCCGTAAGACTAGCGGGAGCAGTGAGCAGTACTTC.

CDR3 in DNA: TGTGCCTGGAGTCCCAACGGGGCTGAAGCTTTCTTT. This gives the protein CAWSPNGAEAFF. The rearrangement joins TRBV30 to TRBJ1-1, with D unresolved. The CDR3 totals 12 residues. Trimming removed 2 bases at V and 6 bases at J, with 10 bases between. Germline V gives CDR1 GTSNPN, CDR2 SVGIG (reference sequence).

This clone was detected only once. V gene TRBV18 combines with J gene TRBJ2-5; a possible D gene is TRBD2 (7 bases). This CDR3 contains 15 residues. Trimming stripped 1 base from V and 5 bases from J, with 14 bases between. Looked up from germline, CDR1 is KGHSH and CDR2 is LQKENI. The CDR3 coding sequence is TGTGCCAGCTCACCACGGGGGGGCCGTGGGGAGACCCAGTACTTC. It specifies CASSPRGGRGETQYF.

V is TRBV9 and J is TRBJ1-1; no reliable D call. This CDR3 region has 15 residues. V lost 3 bases to trimming and J lost 4 bases, with 16 bases between them. CDR1 SGDLS and CDR2 YYNGEE come from the germline V gene. The CDR3 DNA reads as TGTGCCAGCAGCGCGGACGGGCAAGGAGGCACTGAAGCTTTCTTT. Its protein is CASSADGQGGTEAFF.

V gene TRBV5-6 combines with J gene TRBJ1-2, with D maybe TRBD1 (5 bases). Germline V gene data show CDR1 as SGHDT and CDR2 as YYEEEE. Trimming left V 4 bases short and J 4 bases short, with 11 bases between. This CDR3 comprises 13 residues. CDR3 sequence reads: CASSVQDSYGYTF. CDR3 sequence (DNA): TGTGCCAGCAGCGTCCAAGACAGCTATGGCTACACCTTC.

The rearrangement uses TRBV7-6 and TRBJ2-5; TRBD1 agrees at 10 bases. Near its end, the DNA agrees better with TRBJ2-7, so the J call may be wrong. Germline values: CDR1 SGHVS, CDR2 FNYEAQ. The CDR3 length is 13 residues. CDR3: CASSLGQGNEQYF. The CDR3 nucleotides are TGTGCCAGCAGCTTGGGACAGGGGAACGAGCAGTACTTC.

The chain employs TRBV5-6 and TRBJ2-7, with D possibly being TRBD2 (5 bases). Germline values: CDR1 SGHDT, CDR2 YYEEEE. Trimming took 0 bases from V and 6 from J, leaving 10 bases between them. The CDR3 covers 13 residues. Here the CDR3 reads CASSLGSAGEQYF. In nucleotides, the CDR3 is TGTGCCAGCAGCTTGGGCAGCGCGGGCGAGCAGTACTTC.

This clone was picked up a small number of times. The chain has TRBV2 and TRBJ1-2; D is possibly TRBD1 (6 bases). The CDR3 loop spans 13 amino acids. In germline, CDR1 is SNHLY, CDR2 FYNNEI. V lost 6 bases to trimming and J lost 2 bases, with 10 bases between them. CDR3 in DNA: TGTGCCAGCAGCAGGACAGAGAACTATGGCTACACCTTC. It translates to CASSRTENYGYTF.

The V call is TRBV7-6, the J call TRBJ2-5, with 14 bases matching TRBD2. Germline V gives CDR1 SGHVS, CDR2 FNYEAQ. This CDR3 spans 15 amino acids. The V segment lost 5 bases and the J segment 5 bases; nucleotides outside the gene matches: 4. The CDR3 DNA sequence: TGTGCCAGCAGCAGGACTAGCGGGGGGTGGGAGACCCAGTACTTC. It yields the protein CASSRTSGGWETQYF. Drawing the rest from reference TRBV7-6 and TRBJ2-5, the complete variable domain is GAGVSQSPRYKVTKRGQDVALRCDPISGHVSLYWYRQALGQGPEFLTYFNYEAQQDKSGLPNDRFSAERPEGSISTLTIQRTEQRDSAMYRCASSRTSGGWETQYFGPGTRLLVL.

On this clone itself: Other DNA sequences in the same sample also yield this CDR3. The rearrangement links TRBV30 to TRBJ2-5; 8 bases are a match to TRBD2. With V trimmed by 0 bases and J by 4 bases, 1 base remained unmatched. The CDR3 loop spans 13 amino acids. The germline V gene has CDR1 GTSNPN and CDR2 SVGIG (reference sequence). The CDR3 protein is CAWSVLAGETQYF. CDR3 nucleotides: TGTGCCTGGAGTGTCCTAGCGGGAGAGACCCAGTACTTC.

The chain joins TRBV30 to TRBJ2-1; TRBD1 matches 7 bases. V lost 4 bases and J lost 1; bases outside the gene matches: 4. This CDR3 has 14 residues. Germline CDR1 is GTSNPN and CDR2 is SVGIG (reference sequence). The CDR3, as DNA: TGTGCCTGGAACCCGGACAGGTCCTACAATGAGCAGTTCTTC. Encoded protein: CAWNPDRSYNEQFF.

The chain is built from TRBV2 and TRBJ1-1; D is unresolved. Between the trimmed V and J ends, which lost 0 bases and 7 bases, there was a span of 6 bases. Germline loops: CDR1 SNHLY, CDR2 FYNNEI. The CDR3 extends over 12 amino acids. The CDR3 protein is CASSEAAGEAFF. CDR3 DNA: TGTGCCAGCAGTGAAGCAGCGGGTGAAGCTTTCTTT.